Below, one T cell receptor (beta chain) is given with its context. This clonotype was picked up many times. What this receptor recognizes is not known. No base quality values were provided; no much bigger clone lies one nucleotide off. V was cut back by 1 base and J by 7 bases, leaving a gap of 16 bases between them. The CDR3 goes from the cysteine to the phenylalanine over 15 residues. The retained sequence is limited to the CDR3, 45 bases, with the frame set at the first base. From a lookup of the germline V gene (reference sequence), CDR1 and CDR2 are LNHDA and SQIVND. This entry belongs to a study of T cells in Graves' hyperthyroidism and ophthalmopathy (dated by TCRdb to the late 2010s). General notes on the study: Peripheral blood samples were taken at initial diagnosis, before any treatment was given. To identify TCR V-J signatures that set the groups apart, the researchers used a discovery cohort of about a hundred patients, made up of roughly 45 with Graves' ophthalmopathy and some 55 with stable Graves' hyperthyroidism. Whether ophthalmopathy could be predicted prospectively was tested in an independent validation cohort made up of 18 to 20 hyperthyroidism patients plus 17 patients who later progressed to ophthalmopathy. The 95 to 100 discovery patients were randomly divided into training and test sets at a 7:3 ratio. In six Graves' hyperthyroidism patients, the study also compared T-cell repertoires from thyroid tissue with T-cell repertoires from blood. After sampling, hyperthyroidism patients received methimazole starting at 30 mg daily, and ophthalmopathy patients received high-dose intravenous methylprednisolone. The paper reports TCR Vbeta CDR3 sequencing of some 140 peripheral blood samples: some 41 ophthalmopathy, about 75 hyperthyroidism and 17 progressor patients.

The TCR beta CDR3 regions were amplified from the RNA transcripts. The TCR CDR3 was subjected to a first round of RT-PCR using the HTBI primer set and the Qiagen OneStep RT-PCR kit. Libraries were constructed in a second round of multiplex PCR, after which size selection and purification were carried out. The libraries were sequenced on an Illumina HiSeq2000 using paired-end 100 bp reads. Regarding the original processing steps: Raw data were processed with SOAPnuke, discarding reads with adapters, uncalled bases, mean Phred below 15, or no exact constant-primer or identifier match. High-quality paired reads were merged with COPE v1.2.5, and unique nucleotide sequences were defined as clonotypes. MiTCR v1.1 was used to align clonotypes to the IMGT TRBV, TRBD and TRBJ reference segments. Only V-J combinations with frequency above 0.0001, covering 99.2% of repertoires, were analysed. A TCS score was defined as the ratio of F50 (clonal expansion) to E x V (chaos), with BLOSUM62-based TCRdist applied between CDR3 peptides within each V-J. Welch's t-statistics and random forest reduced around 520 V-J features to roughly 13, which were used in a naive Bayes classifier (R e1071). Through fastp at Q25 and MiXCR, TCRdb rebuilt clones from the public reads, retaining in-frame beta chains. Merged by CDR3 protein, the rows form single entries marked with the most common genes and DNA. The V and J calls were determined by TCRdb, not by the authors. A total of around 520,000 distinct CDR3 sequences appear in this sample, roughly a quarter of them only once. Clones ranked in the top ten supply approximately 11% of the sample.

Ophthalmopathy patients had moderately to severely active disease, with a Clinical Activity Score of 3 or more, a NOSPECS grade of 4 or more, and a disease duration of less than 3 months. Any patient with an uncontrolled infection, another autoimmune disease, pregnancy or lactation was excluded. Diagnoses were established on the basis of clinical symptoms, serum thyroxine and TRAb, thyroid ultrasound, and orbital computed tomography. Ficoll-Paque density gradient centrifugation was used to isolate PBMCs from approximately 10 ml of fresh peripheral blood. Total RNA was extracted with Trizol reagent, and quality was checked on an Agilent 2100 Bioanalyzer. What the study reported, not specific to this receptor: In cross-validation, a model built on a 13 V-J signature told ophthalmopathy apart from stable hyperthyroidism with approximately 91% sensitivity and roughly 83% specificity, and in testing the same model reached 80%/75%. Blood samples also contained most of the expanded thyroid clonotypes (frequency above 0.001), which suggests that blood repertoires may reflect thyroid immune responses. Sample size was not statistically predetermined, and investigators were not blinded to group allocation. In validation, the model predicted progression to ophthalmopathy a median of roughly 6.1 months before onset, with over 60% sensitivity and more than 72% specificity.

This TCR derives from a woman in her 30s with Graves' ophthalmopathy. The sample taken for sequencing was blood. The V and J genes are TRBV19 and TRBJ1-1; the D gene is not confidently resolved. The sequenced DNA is TGTGCCAGTAGTATAGGGGGTGTGGAGGCCGATGAAGCTTTCTTT. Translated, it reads CASSIGGVEADEAFF.